The T cell receptor (beta chain) under discussion was sequenced for a study of identical twins' blood T cells. Study-wide points: Shared environment remains a possible cause of twin similarity.

This clonotype has only a few counts. Its antigen is currently unknown. The CDR3 totals 13 residues. V was clipped by 4 bases and J by 5 bases, with 9 bases between them. The V gene's germline CDR1 is SEHNR and CDR2 FQNEAQ (reference sequence). In the original workflow: Clonotypes per individual ranged from about 85,000 to nearly 500,000. Via MiXCR, TCRdb re-called the 5' RACE reads, giving one row per CDR3 protein. The V and J calls, along with clone size, are taken from TCRdb and not from the paper's own processing. The table records 300,000 to 450,000 distinct CDR3 sequences, more than 25% of them present only once.

V and J are TRBV7-9 and TRBJ1-5; D is uncertain. The receptor's source is a woman aged 18-55 years in good health. The source material was PBMCs. CDR3 coding DNA: TGTGCCAGCAGCTACGGGTCTGATCAGCCCCAGCATTTT. This gives the protein CASSYGSDQPQHF.